A selection of T cell receptor beta chains follows, all from one sample in a study of Ad26.COV2.S vaccination and SARS-CoV-2 variants. Assay: immunoSEQ multiplex PCR; the TCRdb copy retains only in-frame clones and omits some. This repertoire shows some 350,000 clones, approximately 90% found once; its top ten account for under 5%. This specimen was peripheral blood, taken after recovery from COVID-19. Every receptor here comes from a human donor who had recovered from COVID-19. CDR3s include the opening cysteine and the closing phenylalanine or tryptophan. D genes are given only for firm matches. The size entry is marked missing in some rows and otherwise reads once, few, many or a size class.

clone_size j_call v_call d_call cdr3_aa cdr3_nt
- TRBJ1-2 TRBV2 - CASSGLGLNYGYTF TGTGCCAGCAGTGGCTTAGGCCTTAACTATGGCTACACCTTC
- TRBJ2-3 TRBV5-4 - CASSPGTHRSTDTQYF TGTGCCAGCAGCCCCGGGACTCACCGGAGCACAGATACGCAGTATTTT
- TRBJ1-1 TRBV19 TRBD1 CASGTGSTEAFF TGTGCCAGCGGGACAGGGTCCACTGAAGCTTTCTTT
- TRBJ1-1 TRBV7-9 - CASSPPRASAEAFF TGTGCCAGCAGCCCCCCTAGGGCGAGCGCTGAAGCTTTCTTT
- TRBJ2-7 TRBV5-4 - CASSLSRGANYEQYF TGTGCCAGCAGCTTGAGTAGGGGAGCGAACTACGAGCAGTACTTC
- TRBJ1-1 TRBV6-2/TRBV6-3 TRBD1 CASSYPTGGVTEAFF TGTGCCAGCAGTTACCCGACAGGGGGCGTCACTGAAGCTTTCTTT
- TRBJ2-5 TRBV11-2 - CASSLTVKHQETQYF TGTGCCAGCAGCCTGACAGTGAAACACCAAGAGACCCAGTACTTC
- TRBJ2-7 TRBV7-9 - CASSVNGGQQYF TGTGCCAGCAGCGTTAATGGGGGGCAGCAGTACTTC
- TRBJ1-1 TRBV29-1 TRBD1 CSVSKTGVHTEAFF TGCAGCGTTTCTAAGACAGGGGTTCACACTGAAGCTTTCTTT
- TRBJ2-3 TRBV11-1 - CASSRVEGLDTQYF TGTGCCAGCAGTAGGGTTGAGGGGCTTGATACGCAGTATTTT
- TRBJ1-6 TRBV20-1 TRBD1 CSASGQGYNSPLHF TGCAGTGCTAGTGGACAGGGCTATAATTCACCCCTCCACTTT
- TRBJ2-3 TRBV29-1 TRBD1 CSVGDRGLADTQYF TGCAGCGTAGGGGACAGGGGGCTTGCAGATACGCAGTATTTT
- TRBJ1-5 TRBV11-2 - CASSLGTAYSNQPQHF TGTGCCAGCAGCTTAGGGACAGCATATAGCAATCAGCCCCAGCATTTT
- TRBJ1-4 TRBV25-1 - CASSEPGRIEKLFF TGTGCCAGCAGTGAACCGGGTCGAATCGAAAAACTGTTTTTT
- TRBJ2-3 TRBV7-6 - CASSSRAAIPSSTDTQYF TGTGCCAGCAGCTCCCGGGCCGCGATACCATCTAGCACAGATACGCAGTATTTT
- TRBJ1-2 TRBV4-3 - CASSQGLGRDTNGYTF TGCGCCAGCAGCCAAGGTTTGGGCAGGGATACAAATGGCTACACCTTC
- TRBJ2-7 TRBV7-2 - CASSLGVGPNEQYF TGTGCCAGCAGCTTAGGGGTCGGACCTAACGAGCAGTACTTC
once TRBJ2-7 TRBV4-2 TRBD2 CASSQGPGLAVHEQYF TGTGCCAGCAGCCAAGGGCCGGGACTAGCGGTTCACGAGCAGTACTTC
- TRBJ1-2 TRBV12-5 - CASGPYPVEDGGYGYTF TGTGCTAGTGGCCCATACCCCGTTGAGGACGGCGGCTATGGCTACACCTTC
- TRBJ1-1 TRBV11-2 - CASSLASLIEAFF TGTGCCAGCAGCTTAGCGTCATTAATTGAAGCTTTCTTT
- TRBJ2-3 TRBV27 TRBD2 CASTLLAGGFHTQYF TGTGCCAGCACCCTACTAGCGGGGGGCTTTCATACGCAGTATTTT
- TRBJ1-1 TRBV6-5 - CASSYSTGPNTEAFF TGTGCCAGCAGTTATAGTACAGGCCCAAACACTGAAGCTTTCTTT
- TRBJ1-4 TRBV19 - CASSIVREKLFF TGTGCCAGTAGTATAGTGCGTGAAAAACTGTTTTTT
- TRBJ2-5 TRBV5-1 - CASSLVGDRQETQYF TGCGCCAGCAGCTTGGTTGGGGATAGGCAAGAGACCCAGTACTTC
- TRBJ2-3 TRBV3-1/TRBV3-2 - CASSRRADTQYF TGTGCCAGCAGCCGGCGGGCAGATACGCAGTATTTT
- TRBJ1-1 TRBV7-3 TRBD1 CASSLTGGTGGAVF TGTGCCAGCAGCTTAACGGGCGGGACAGGGGGCGCGGTCTTT
- TRBJ1-1 TRBV9 - CASSDEKSAFF TGTGCCAGCAGCGATGAGAAGAGCGCTTTCTTT
once TRBJ1-6 TRBV28 - CASSLAAAGKSPLHF TGTGCCAGCAGTTTAGCGGCAGCAGGGAAATCACCCCTCCACTTT
- TRBJ2-7 TRBV5-1 TRBD1 CASSLTFKDRGNEQYF TGCGCCAGCAGCTTGACTTTCAAGGACAGGGGGAACGAGCAGTACTTC
once TRBJ1-6 TRBV28 TRBD1 CASSLMDRGRSYNSPLHF TGTGCCAGCAGTTTAATGGACAGGGGGCGCTCCTATAATTCACCCCTCCACTTT
few TRBJ2-2 TRBV7-9 - CASSFLVRGGTGELFF TGTGCCAGCAGCTTCTTGGTACGGGGAGGTACCGGGGAGCTGTTTTTT